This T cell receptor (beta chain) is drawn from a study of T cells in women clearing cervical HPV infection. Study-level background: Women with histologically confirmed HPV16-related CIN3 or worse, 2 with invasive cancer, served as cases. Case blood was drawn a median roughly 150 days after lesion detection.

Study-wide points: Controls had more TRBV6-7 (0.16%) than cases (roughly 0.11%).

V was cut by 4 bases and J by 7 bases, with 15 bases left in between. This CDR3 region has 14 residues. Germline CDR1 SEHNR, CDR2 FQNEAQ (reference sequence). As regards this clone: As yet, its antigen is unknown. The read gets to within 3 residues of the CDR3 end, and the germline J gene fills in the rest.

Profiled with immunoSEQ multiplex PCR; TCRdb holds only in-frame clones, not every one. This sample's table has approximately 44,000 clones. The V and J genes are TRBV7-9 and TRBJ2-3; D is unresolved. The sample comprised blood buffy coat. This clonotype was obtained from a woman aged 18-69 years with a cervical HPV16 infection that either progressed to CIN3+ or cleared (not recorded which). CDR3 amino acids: CASSSDSIVNTQYF. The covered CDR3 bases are TGTGCCAGCAGCTCCGACTCCATTGTAAATACG.